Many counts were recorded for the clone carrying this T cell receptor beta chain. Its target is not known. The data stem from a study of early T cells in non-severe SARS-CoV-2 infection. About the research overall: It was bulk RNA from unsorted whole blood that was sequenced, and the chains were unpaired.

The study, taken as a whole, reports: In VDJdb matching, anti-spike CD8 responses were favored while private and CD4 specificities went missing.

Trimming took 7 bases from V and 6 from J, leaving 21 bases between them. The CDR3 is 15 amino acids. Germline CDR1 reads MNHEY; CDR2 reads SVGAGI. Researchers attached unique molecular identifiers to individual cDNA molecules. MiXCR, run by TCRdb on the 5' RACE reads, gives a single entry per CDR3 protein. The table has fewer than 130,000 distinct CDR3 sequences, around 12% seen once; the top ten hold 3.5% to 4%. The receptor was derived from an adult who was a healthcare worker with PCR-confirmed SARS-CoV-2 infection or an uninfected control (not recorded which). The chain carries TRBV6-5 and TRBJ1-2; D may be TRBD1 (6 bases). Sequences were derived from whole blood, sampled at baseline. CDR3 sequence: CASNTFQGLIDGYTF. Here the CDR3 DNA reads TGTGCCAGCAACACTTTCCAGGGGTTGATCGATGGCTACACCTTC.